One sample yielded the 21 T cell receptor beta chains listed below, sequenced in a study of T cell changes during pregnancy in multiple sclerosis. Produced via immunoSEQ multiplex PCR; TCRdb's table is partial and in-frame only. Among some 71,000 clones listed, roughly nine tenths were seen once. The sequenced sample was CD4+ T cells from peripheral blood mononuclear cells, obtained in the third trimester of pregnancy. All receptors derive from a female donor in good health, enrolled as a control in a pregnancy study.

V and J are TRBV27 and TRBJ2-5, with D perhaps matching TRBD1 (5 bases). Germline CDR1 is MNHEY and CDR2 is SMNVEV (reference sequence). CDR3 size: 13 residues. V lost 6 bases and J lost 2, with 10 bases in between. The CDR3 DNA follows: TGTGCCAGCAGGGGGCTAGGGCAAGAGACCCAGTACTTC. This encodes CASRGLGQETQYF.

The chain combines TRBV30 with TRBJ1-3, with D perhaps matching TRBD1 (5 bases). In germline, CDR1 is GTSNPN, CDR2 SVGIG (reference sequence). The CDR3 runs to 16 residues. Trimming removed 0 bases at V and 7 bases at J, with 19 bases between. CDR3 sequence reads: CAWSVWSGRLLNTIYF. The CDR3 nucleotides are TGTGCCTGGAGTGTATGGTCAGGGAGGCTCTTGAACACCATATATTTT.

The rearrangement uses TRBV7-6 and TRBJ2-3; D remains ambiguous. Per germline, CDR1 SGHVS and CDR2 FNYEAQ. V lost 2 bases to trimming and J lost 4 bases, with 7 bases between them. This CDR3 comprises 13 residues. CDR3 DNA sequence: TGTGCCAGCAGCTTACCGGTAGCAGATACGCAGTATTTT. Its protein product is CASSLPVADTQYF.

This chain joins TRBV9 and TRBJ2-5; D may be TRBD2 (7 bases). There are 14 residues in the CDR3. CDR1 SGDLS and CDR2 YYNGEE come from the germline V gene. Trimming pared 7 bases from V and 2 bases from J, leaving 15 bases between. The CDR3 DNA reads TGTGCCAGCGCCCGGGGGGCCGCTCAAGAGACCCAGTACTTC. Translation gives CASARGAAQETQYF.

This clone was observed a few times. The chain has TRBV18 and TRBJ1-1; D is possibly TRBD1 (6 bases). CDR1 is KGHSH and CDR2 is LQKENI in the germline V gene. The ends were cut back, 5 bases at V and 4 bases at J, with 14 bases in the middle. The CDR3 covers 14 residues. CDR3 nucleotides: TGTGCCAGCTCAATTCCAGGGGAGGGCACTGAAGCTTTCTTT. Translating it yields CASSIPGEGTEAFF.

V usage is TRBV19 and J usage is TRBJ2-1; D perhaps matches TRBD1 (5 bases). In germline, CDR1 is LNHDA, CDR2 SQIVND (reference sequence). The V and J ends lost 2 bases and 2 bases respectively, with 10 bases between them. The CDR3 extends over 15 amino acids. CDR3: CASSISRAAYNEQFF. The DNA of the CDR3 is TGTGCCAGTAGTATAAGCAGGGCCGCCTACAATGAGCAGTTCTTC.

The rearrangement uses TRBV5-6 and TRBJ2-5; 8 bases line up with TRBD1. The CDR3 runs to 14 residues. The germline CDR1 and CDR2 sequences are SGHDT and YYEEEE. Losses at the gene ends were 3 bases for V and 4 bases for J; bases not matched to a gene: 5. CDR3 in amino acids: CASSSQGAGETQYF. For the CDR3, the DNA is TGTGCCAGCAGCTCTCAGGGGGCGGGAGAGACCCAGTACTTC.

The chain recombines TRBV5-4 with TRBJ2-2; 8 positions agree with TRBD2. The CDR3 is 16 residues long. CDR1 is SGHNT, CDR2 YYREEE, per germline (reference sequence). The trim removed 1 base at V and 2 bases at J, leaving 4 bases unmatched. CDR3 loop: CASSLWAGGNTGELFF. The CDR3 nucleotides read TGTGCCAGCAGCTTGTGGGCGGGGGGAAACACCGGGGAGCTGTTTTTT.

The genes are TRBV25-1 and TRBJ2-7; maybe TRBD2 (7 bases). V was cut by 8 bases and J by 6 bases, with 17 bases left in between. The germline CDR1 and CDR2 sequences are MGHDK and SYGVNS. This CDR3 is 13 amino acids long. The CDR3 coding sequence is TGTGCCAGCGGAGAGGGGGGGCTAGGCGAGCAGTACTTC. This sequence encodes CASGEGGLGEQYF.

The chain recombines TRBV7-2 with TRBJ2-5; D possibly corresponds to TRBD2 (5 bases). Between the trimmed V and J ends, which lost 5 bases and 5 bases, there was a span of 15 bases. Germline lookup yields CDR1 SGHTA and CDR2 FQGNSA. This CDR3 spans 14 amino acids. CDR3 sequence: CASSPAGVVETQYF. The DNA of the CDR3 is TGTGCCAGCAGCCCCGCGGGTGTCGTGGAGACCCAGTACTTC. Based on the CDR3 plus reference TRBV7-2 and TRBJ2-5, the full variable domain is GAGVSQSPSNKVTEKGKDVELRCDPISGHTALYWYRQSLGQGLEFLIYFQGNSAPDKSGLPSDRFSAERTGGSVSTLTIQRTQQEDSAVYLCASSPAGVVETQYFGPGTRLLVL.

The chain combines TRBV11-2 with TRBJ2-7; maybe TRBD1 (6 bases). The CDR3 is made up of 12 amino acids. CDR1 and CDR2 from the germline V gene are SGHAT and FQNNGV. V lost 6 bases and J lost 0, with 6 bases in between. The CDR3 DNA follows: TGTGCCAGCAGGGGGGCCTCCTACGAGCAGTACTTC. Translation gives CASRGASYEQYF.

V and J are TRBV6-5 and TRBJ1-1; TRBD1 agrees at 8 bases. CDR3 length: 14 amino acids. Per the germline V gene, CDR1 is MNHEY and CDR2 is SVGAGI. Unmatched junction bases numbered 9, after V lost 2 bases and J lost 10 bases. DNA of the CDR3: TGTGCCAGCAGTTACCAAGCTCAGGGGGCGGGAGCTTTCTTT. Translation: CASSYQAQGAGAFF.

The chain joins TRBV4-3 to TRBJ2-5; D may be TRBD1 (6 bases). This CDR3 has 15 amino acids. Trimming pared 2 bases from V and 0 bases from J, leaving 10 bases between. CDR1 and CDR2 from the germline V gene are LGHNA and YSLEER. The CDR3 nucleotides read TGCGCCAGCAGCCAACACCGGACAGACCAAGAGACCCAGTACTTC. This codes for CASSQHRTDQETQYF.

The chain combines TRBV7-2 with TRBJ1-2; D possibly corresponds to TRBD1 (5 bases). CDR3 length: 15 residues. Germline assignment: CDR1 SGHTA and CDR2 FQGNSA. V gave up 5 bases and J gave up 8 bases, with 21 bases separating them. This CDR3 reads CASSRGTGGSSGYTF. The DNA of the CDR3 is TGTGCCAGCAGCCGCGGGACGGGTGGGTCCAGCGGCTACACCTTC.

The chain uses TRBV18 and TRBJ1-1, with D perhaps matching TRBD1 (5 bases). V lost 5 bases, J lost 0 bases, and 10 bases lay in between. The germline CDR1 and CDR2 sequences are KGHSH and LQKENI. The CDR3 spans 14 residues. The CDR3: CASSGDSLNTEAFF. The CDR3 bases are TGTGCCAGCTCAGGCGACAGCCTGAACACTGAAGCTTTCTTT.

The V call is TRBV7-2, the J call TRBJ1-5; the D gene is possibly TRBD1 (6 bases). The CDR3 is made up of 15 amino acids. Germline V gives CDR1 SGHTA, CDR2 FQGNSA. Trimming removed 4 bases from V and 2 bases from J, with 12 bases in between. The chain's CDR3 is CASSSTWGRNQPQHF. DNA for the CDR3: TGTGCCAGCAGCTCTACATGGGGGCGCAATCAGCCCCAGCATTTT.

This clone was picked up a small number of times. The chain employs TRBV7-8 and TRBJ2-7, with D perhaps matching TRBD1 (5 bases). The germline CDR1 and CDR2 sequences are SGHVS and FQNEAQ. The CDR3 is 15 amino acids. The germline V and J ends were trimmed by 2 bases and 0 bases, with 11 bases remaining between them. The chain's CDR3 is CASSLLRRDSYEQYF. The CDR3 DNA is TGTGCCAGCAGCTTACTTCGCAGGGACTCCTACGAGCAGTACTTC.

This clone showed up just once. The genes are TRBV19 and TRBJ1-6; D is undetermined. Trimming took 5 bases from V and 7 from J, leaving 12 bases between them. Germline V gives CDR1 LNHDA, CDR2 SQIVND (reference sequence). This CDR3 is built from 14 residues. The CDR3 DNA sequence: TGTGCCAGTAGTGCGGAGGTTGGCAATTCACCCCTCCACTTT. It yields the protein CASSAEVGNSPLHF.

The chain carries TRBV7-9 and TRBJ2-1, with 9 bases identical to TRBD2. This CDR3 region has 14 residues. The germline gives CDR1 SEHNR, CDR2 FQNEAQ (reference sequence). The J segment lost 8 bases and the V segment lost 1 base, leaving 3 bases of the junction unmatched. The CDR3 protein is CASSLGLAGDEQFF. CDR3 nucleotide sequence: TGTGCCAGCAGCTTAGGATTAGCGGGGGATGAGCAGTTCTTC.

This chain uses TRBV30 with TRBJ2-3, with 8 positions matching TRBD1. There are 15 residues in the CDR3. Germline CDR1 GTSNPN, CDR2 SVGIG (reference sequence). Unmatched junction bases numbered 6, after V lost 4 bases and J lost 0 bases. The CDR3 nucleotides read TGTGCCTGGATCCCCCGGGACAGGAGCACAGATACGCAGTATTTT. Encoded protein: CAWIPRDRSTDTQYF.

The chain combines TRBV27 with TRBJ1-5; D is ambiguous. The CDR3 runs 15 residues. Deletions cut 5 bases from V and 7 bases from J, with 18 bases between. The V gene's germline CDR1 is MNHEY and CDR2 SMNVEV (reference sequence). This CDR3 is CASSPKDDTGQPQHF. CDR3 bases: TGTGCCAGCAGTCCCAAGGACGATACGGGGCAGCCCCAGCATTTT.